This T cell receptor beta chain was identified in a study of blood T cells in healthy people across ages. Whole-study findings and limits: Changes seen in expanded clonotypes were possibly confounded by donor CMV status left unknown.

Of note for this clonotype: Its matching antigen is unknown. Compared with germline, one end of the junction differs, possibly owing to a read error.

The use of a sample-barcoded 5' primer and a J-beta primer mix characterized a second PCR of about 7 to 12 cycles. TCRdb independently ran MiXCR on the 5' RACE reads; one entry per CDR3 protein. This table holds more than 1,400,000 distinct CDR3 sequences, about 40% found once. CDR3 length equals 15 residues. CDR1 is MNHNY and CDR2 is SVGAGI in the germline V gene (reference sequence). The J gene is TRBJ1-1, the V gene TRBV6-6; TRBD1 aligns across 7 bases. The specimen sequenced was blood. This clonotype was sampled from a woman between 18 and 30 years old in good health. The CDR3 sequence: CASRRGTAMNTEAFF. The DNA for the CDR3 is TGTGCCAGCAGACGGGGGACAGCTATGAACACGGAAGCTTTCTTT.